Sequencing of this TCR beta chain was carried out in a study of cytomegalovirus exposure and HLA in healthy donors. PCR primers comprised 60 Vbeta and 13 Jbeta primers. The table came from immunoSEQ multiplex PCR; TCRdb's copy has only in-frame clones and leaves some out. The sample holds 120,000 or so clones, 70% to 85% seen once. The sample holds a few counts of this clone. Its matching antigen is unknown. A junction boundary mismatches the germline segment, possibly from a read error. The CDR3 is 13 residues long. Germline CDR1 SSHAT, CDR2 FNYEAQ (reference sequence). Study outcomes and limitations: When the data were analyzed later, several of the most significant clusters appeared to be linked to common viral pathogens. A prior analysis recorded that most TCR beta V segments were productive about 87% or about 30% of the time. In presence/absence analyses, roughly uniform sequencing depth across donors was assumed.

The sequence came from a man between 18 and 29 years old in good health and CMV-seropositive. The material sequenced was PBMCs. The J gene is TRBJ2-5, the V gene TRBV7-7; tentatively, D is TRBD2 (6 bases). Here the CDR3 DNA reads TGTGCTAGCAGCCCGTCGGTAATTCGGGAGCAGTACTTC. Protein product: CASSPSVIREQYF. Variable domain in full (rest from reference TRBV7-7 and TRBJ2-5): GAGVSQSPRYKVTKRGQDVTLRCDPISSHATLYWYQQALGQGPEFLTYFNYEAQPDKSGLPSDRFSAERPEGSISTLTIQRTEQRDSAMYRCASSPSVIREQYFGPGTRLLVL.